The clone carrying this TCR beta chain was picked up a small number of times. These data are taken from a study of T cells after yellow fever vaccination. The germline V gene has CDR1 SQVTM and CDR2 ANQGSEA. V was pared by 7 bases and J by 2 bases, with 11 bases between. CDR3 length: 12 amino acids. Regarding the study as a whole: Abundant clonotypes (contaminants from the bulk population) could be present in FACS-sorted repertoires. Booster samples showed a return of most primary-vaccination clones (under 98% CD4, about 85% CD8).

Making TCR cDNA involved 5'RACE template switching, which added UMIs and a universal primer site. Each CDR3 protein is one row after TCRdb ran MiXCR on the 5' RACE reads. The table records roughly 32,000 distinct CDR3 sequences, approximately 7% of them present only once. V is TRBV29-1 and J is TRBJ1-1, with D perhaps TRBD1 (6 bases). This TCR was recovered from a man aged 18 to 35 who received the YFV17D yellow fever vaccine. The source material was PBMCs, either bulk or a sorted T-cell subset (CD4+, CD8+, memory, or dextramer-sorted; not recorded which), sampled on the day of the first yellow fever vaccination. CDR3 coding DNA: TGCAGCGCCAGGGGAATAAACACTGAAGCTTTCTTT. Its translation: CSARGINTEAFF. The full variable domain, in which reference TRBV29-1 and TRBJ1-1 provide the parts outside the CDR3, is SAVISQKPSRDICQRGTSLTIQCQVDSQVTMMFWYRQQPGQSLTLIATANQGSEATYESGFVIDKFPISRPNLTFSTLTVSNMSPEDSSIYLCSARGINTEAFFGQGTRLTVV.